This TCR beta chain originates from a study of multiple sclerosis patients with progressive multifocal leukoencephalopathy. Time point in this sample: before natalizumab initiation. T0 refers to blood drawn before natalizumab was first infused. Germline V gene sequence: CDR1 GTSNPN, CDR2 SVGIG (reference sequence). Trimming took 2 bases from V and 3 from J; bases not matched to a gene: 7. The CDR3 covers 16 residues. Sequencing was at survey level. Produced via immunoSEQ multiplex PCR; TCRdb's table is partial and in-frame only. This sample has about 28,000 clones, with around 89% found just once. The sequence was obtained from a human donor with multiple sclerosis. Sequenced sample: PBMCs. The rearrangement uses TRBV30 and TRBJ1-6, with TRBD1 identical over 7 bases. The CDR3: CAWSLGTAVYNSPLHF. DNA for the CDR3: TGTGCCTGGAGTCTTGGGACAGCCGTCTATAATTCACCCCTCCACTTT.